The following is a T cell receptor beta chain sequence with its context. Its antigen remains unknown. The V end was cut by 2 bases, the J end by 0 bases, with 13 bases between. This CDR3 has 16 amino acids. Germline-derived CDR1 and CDR2 are KGHSH and LQKENI. This specimen comes from a study of shared clonotypes between healthy human individuals. Clones were sequenced by immunoSEQ multiplex PCR, and TCRdb holds only the in-frame ones, with some missing. The table has about 1.1 million clones, 75% to 80% seen once. Study-level points and caveats: For sorted subsets, rarefaction showed incomplete sequencing despite large depth. Naive subsets tended to show greater estimated richness than memory subsets. Generation of non-shared clonotypes was less probable than generation of clonotypes shared by all four donors.

This chain uses TRBV18 with TRBJ1-1; D is perhaps TRBD1 (6 bases). The specimen sequenced was memory CD4+ T cells from PBMCs. Specified subset: CD45RA-negative fraction. The clonotype originates from a man aged 18 to 29 in good health. Some clones in this sample may be carry-over from other donors' samples. The CDR3 protein is CASSPGGGRMNTEAFF. The CDR3 DNA sequence: TGTGCCAGCTCACCAGGGGGCGGCCGTATGAACACTGAAGCTTTCTTT.